This T cell receptor beta chain was recovered during a study of blood T cell repertoires in COVID-19 (dated by TCRdb to 2018 to 2021). Notes on the research overall: Samples from collaborators originated in the United States, Italy and Spain and spanned both the acute and convalescent phases of COVID-19. The prospective study material was composed of cDNA or gDNA derived from T cells, B-cell-depleted T cells, or PBMCs. Deeply sampled blood TCRbeta repertoires from subjects exposed to, actively infected with, or recovered from COVID-19 were included in the dataset. The repertoires were released in a freely available public database meant as a resource for research on the immune response to SARS-CoV-2. The samples were drawn from two sources: the first 160 participants of the ongoing ImmuneRACE study, and 950 to 1,500 subjects contributed by 6 global collaborators. Sample metadata almost always included a de-identified subject ID, COVID-19 status, age in years and sex. HLA class I and class II types, where available, came from metadata supplied by the sample provider rather than from assay-based typing.

To note about this clone: Which antigen it targets is not known. It has no much larger one-base neighbor in the sample; base qualities were not kept.

TCRbeta CDR3 regions were amplified from genomic DNA using the immunoSEQ Assay, a bias-controlled multiplex PCR. The authors processed their data as follows. Nucleated cell counts per sample were estimated from amplification of reference gene primers within the assay. To quantify the absolute abundance of each unique TCRbeta CDR3 rearrangement, sequence reads were collapsed and filtered. Productive Simpson clonality was computed per sample as the square root of Simpson's diversity index over productive rearrangements. TCRdb limited this immuneACCESS table to in-frame rearrangements with V and J called. A share of clones is missing; checked studies link under half to unresolved V genes, and the rest is unexplained. The DNA gave D and trimming, while V, J and clone size come from that table. The table for this sample lists 200,000 to 250,000 clones; about 87% of them were counted only once. Jointly, the top ten make up about 7.6% of the sample.

Collaborating institutions collected whole blood in K2EDTA tubes following their own protocols. For TCRbeta analysis, collaborator samples were shipped as frozen whole blood, as isolated PBMCs, or as DNA extracted from either sample type. The study at large found these results: The quantity of clinical and demographic metadata differed by source and by participant and was supplied without curation.

The germline V gene encodes CDR1 SQVTM and CDR2 ANQGSEA. V was cut back by 3 bases and J by 2 bases, leaving a gap of 10 bases between them. There are 13 amino acids in the CDR3, from cysteine to phenylalanine inclusive. Only the CDR3 portion is preserved as DNA: 39 bases, with reading frame beginning at the first base. The TCR comes from a woman in her 70s with active or convalescent COVID-19. The chain couples TRBV29-1 to TRBJ1-1; a weak D assignment points to TRBD1 (5 bases agree). The sample taken for sequencing was peripheral blood. The CDR3 reads CSVDGTGNTEAFF. The nucleotide sequence is TGCAGCGTTGACGGTACAGGTAACACTGAAGCTTTCTTT.